The entry below gives a single TCR beta chain sequence along with its context. The antigen remains undetermined. Looked up from germline, CDR1 is MNHEY and CDR2 is SVGAGI. Trimming pared 6 bases from V and 2 bases from J, leaving 8 bases between. The CDR3 extends over 12 amino acids. This sample is drawn from a study of shared clonotypes between healthy human individuals. Findings and caveats of the study: Clonotype sharing levels among donors were expected to vary with sequencing depth. Represented genetic and exposure-history diversity was restricted by having few donors. Rarefaction revealed incomplete sorted-subset sequencing despite large depth.

Into CD45RA+ naive and CD45RA-negative memory subsets, the CD4+ cells were split. Assay: immunoSEQ multiplex PCR; the TCRdb copy retains only in-frame clones and omits some. The sample records 1.5 million to 1.9 million clones, nearly 99% being singletons. The rearrangement joins TRBV6-5 to TRBJ2-7, with D possibly TRBD1 on 5 matching bases. Sample: naive CD4+ T cells sorted from blood. The subset is: CD45RA+ positively selected. The sequence came from a man under 40 in good health. For the CDR3, the DNA is TGTGCCAGCAGGGACACGACCTACGAGCAGTACTTC. Translation: CASRDTTYEQYF.